The T cell receptor (beta chain) described here comes from a study of OX40 agonist ivuxolimab in advanced cancers. Study details: The study enrolled dose-escalation patients with hepatocellular carcinoma, melanoma, renal cell or head and neck cancer.

Comments on this clone: Its antigen is unknown.

Trimming removed 0 bases at V and 6 bases at J, with 5 bases between. This CDR3 spans 12 amino acids. Germline loops: CDR1 SGHDN, CDR2 FVKESK. Study-wide results and caveats: Antigen targets of the expanded peripheral T cells went undetermined. Clones of CD4+ and CD8+ blood T cells grew by week 6 at doses of 0.1 to 3.0 mg/kg.

The investigators sampled blood at baseline, at cycle 4 day 1, and at cycle 7 day 1. Libraries were prepared by immunoSEQ multiplex PCR; TCRdb keeps only in-frame clonotypes and omits some of them. The sample holds around 70,000 clones, around 93% seen once. The sample here was CD4+ or CD8+ T cells sorted from blood, taken in a trial of the OX40 agonist ivuxolimab. The chain combines TRBV14 with TRBJ1-2; D unresolved. The TCR sequence derives from an adult with an advanced solid tumor such as melanoma, head and neck, liver or kidney cancer. The DNA of the CDR3 is TGTGCCAGCAGCCAAGATCCCGATGGCTACACCTTC. This codes for CASSQDPDGYTF.